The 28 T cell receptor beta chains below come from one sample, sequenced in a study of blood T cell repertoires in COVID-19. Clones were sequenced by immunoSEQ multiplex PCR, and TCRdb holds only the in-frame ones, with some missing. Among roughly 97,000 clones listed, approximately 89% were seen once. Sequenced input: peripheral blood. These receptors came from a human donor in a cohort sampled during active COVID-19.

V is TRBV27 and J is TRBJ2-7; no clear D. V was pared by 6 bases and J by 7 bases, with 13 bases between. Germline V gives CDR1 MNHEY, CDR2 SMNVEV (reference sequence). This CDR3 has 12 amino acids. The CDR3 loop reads CASSSFPSEQYF. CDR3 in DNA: TGTGCCAGCAGCTCCTTCCCCTCGGAGCAGTACTTC.

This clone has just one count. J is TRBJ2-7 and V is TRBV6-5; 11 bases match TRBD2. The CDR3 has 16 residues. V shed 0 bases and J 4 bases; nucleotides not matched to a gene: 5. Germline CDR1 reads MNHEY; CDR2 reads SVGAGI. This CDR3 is CASSYSKLAGAYEQYF. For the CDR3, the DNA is TGTGCCAGCAGTTACTCGAAACTAGCGGGAGCGTACGAGCAGTACTTC.

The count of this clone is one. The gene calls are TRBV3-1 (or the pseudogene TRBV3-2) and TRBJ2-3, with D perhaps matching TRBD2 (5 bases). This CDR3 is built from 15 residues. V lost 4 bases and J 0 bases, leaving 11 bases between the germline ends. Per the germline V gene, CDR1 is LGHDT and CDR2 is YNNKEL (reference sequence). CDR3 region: CASSPRAASTDTQYF. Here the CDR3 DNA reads TGTGCCAGCAGCCCAAGAGCGGCTAGCACAGATACGCAGTATTTT.

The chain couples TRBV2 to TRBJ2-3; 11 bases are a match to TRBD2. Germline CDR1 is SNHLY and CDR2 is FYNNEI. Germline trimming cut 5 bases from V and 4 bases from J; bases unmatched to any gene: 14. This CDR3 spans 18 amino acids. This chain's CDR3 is CASSPSTELAGEPDTQYF. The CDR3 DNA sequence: TGTGCCAGCAGTCCTAGTACTGAACTAGCGGGAGAGCCAGATACGCAGTATTTT.

CDR3 coding DNA: TGTGCCAGCAGCTTAGAGCAGGGAATAAGATCTGGGGCCAACGTCCTGACTTTC. Translated: CASSLEQGIRSGANVLTF. This rearrangement joins TRBV7-9 to TRBJ2-6; D is possibly TRBD1 (5 bases). Germline values: CDR1 SEHNR, CDR2 FQNEAQ (reference sequence). The CDR3 totals 18 residues. The V gene lost 1 base and the J gene lost 1 base, with 14 bases spanning the gap.

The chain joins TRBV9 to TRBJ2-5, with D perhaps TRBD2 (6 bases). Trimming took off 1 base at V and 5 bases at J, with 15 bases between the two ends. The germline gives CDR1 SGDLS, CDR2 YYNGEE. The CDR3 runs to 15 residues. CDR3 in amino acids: CASSVRPMEGETQYF. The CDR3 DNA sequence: TGTGCCAGCAGCGTAAGGCCAATGGAGGGGGAGACCCAGTACTTC. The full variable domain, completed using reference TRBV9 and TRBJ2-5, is DSGVTQTPKHLITATGQRVTLRCSPRSGDLSVYWYQQSLDQGLQFLIQYYNGEERAKGNILERFSAQQFPDLHSELNLSSLELGDSALYFCASSVRPMEGETQYFGPGTRLLVL.

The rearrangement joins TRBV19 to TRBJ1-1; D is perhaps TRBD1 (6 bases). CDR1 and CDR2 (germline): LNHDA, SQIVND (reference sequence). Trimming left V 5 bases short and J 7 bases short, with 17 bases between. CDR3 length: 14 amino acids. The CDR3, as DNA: TGTGCCAGTAGTCCGAGGTCGGACAGACTTGAAGCTTTCTTT. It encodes CASSPRSDRLEAFF. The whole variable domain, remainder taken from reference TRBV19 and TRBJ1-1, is DGGITQSPKYLFRKEGQNVTLSCEQNLNHDAMYWYRQDPGQGLRLIYYSQIVNDFQKGDIAEGYSVSREKKESFPLTVTSAQKNPTAFYLCASSPRSDRLEAFFGQGTRLTVV.

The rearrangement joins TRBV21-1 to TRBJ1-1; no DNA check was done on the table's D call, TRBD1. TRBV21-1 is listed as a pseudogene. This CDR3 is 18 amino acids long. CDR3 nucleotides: TGTGCCAGCAGCCCCATCAGCCCTACCACCCGCCTGACAACTGAAGCTTTCTTT. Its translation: CASSPISPTTRLTTEAFF.

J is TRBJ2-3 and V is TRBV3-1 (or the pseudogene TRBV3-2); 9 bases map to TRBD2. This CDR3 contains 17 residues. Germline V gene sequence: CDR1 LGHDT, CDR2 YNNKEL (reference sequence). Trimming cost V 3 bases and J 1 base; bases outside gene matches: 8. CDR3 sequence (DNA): TGTGCCAGCAGCCACCGCGGGAGGGGAGTAGGCACAGATACGCAGTATTTT. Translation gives CASSHRGRGVGTDTQYF.

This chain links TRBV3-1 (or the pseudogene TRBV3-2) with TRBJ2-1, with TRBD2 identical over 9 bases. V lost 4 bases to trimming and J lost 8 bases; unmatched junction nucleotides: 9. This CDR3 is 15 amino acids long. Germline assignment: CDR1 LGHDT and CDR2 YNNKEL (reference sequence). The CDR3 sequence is CASSRLAVSYDEQFF. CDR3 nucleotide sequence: TGTGCCAGCAGCCGACTAGCGGTATCATACGATGAGCAGTTCTTC.

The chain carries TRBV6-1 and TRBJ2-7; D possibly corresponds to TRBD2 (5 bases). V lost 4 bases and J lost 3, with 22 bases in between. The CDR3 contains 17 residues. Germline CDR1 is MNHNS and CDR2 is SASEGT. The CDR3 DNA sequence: TGTGCCAGCAGTGCGACTGTTGGGAGAGGTCCTCTCTACGAGCAGTACTTC. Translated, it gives CASSATVGRGPLYEQYF.

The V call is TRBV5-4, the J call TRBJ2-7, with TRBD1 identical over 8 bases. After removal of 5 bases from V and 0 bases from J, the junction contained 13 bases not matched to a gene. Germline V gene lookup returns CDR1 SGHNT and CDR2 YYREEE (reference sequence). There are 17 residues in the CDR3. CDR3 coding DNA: TGTGCCAGCAGTCCTTCCCCGGGACAGGCTAACTCCTACGAGCAGTACTTC. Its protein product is CASSPSPGQANSYEQYF.

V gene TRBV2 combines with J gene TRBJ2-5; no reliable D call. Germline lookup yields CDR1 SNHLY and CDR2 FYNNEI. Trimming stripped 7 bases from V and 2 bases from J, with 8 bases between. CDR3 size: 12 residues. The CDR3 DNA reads TGTGCCAGCATATTGTTTCAAGAGACCCAGTACTTC. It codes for CASILFQETQYF. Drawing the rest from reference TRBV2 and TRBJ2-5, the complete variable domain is EPEVTQTPSHQVTQMGQEVILRCVPISNHLYFYWYRQILGQKVEFLVSFYNNEISEKSEIFDDQFSVERPDGSNFTLKIRSTKLEDSAMYFCASILFQETQYFGPGTRLLVL.

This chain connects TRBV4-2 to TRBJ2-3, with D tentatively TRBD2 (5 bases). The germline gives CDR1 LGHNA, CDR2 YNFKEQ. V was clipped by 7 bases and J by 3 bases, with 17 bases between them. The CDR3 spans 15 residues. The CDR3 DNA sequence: TGTGCCAGCACCCCAAGGGAGAGCCCGACAGATACGCAGTATTTT. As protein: CASTPRESPTDTQYF.

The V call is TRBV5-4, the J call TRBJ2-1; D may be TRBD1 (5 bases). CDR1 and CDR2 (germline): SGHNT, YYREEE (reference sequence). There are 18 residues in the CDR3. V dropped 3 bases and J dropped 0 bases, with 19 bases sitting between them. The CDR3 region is CASSSPTGSASSYNEQFF. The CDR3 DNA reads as TGTGCCAGCAGCTCGCCCACAGGATCGGCTAGCTCCTACAATGAGCAGTTCTTC.

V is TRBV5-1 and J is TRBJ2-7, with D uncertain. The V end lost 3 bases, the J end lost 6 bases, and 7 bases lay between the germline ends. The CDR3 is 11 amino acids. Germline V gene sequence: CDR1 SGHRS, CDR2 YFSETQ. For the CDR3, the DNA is TGCGCCAGCAGCTACAGCCGCGAGCAGTACTTC. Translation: CASSYSREQYF.

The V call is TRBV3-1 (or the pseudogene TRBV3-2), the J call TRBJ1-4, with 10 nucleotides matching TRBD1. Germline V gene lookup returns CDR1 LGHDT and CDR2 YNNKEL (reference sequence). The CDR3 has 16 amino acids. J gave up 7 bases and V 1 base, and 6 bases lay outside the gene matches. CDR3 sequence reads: CASSQAWTGGVEKLFF. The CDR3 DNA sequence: TGTGCCAGCAGCCAAGCTTGGACAGGGGGGGTTGAAAAACTGTTTTTT.

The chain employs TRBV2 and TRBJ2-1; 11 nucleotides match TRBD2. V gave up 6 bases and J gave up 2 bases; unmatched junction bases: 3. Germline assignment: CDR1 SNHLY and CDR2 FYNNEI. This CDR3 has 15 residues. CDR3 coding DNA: TGTGCCAGCAGGAGACTAGCGGGACCCTACAATGAGCAGTTCTTC. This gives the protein CASRRLAGPYNEQFF.

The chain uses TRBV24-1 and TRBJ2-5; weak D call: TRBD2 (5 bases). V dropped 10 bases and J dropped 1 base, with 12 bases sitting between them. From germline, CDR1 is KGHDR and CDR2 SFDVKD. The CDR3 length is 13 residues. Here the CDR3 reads CATMGVGQETQYF. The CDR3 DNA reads TGTGCCACTATGGGAGTGGGCCAAGAGACCCAGTACTTC.

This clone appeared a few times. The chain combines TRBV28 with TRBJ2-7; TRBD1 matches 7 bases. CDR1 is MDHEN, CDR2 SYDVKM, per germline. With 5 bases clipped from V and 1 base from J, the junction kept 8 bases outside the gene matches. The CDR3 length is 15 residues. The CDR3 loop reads CASSVGTARSYEQYF. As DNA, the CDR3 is TGTGCCAGCAGTGTCGGGACAGCGCGTTCCTACGAGCAGTACTTC. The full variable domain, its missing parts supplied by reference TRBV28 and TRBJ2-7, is DVKVTQSSRYLVKRTGEKVFLECVQDMDHENMFWYRQDPGLGLRLIYFSYDVKMKEKGDIPEGYSVSREKKERFSLILESASTNQTSMYLCASSVGTARSYEQYFGPGTRLTVT.

The DNA for the CDR3 is TGTGCCAGCTGCCTGGGCAGTGTTCAAGAGACCCAGTACTTC. It encodes CASCLGSVQETQYF. The rearrangement uses TRBV6-5 and TRBJ2-5; D call uncertain. V was cut by 8 bases and J by 2 bases, with 15 bases left in between. This CDR3 is 14 amino acids long. Germline CDR1 reads MNHEY; CDR2 reads SVGAGI.

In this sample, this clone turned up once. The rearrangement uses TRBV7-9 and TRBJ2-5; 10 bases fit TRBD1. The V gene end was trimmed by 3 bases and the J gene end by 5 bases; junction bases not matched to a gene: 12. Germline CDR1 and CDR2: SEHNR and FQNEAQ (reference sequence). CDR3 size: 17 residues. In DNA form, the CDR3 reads TGTGCCAGCAGCTTTCTACTGGCCGGGACAGGGGAGGAGACCCAGTACTTC. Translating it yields CASSFLLAGTGEETQYF.

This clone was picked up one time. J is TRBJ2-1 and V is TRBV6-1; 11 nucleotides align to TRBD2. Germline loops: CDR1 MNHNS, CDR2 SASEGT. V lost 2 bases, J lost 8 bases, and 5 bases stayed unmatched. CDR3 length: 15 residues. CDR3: CASSEPGLAADEQFF. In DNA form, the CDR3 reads TGTGCCAGCAGTGAACCGGGACTAGCGGCTGATGAGCAGTTCTTC.

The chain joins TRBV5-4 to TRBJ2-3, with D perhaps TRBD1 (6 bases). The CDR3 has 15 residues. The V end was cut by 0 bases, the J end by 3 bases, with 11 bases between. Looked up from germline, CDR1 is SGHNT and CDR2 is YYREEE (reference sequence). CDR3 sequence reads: CASSLAGVTTDTQYF. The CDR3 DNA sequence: TGTGCCAGCAGCTTGGCAGGGGTGACGACAGATACGCAGTATTTT.

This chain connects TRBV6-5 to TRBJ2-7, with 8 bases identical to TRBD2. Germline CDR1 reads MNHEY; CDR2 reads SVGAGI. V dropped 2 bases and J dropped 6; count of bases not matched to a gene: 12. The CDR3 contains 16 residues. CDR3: CASSYVRSGRKLEQYF. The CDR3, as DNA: TGTGCCAGCAGTTACGTCCGAAGCGGGAGAAAACTCGAGCAGTACTTC.

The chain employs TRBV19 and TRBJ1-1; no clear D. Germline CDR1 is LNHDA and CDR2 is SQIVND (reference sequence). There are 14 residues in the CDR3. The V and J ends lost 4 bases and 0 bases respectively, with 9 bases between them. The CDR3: CASSSPYMNTEAFF. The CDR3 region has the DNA TGTGCCAGTAGTAGCCCATACATGAACACTGAAGCTTTCTTT.

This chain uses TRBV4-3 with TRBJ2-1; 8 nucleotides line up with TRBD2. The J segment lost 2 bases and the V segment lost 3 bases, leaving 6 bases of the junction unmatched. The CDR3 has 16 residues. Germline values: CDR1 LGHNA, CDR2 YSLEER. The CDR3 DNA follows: TGCGCCAGCAGCCATTTAGGGACTAGGGCCTACAATGAGCAGTTCTTC. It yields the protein CASSHLGTRAYNEQFF.

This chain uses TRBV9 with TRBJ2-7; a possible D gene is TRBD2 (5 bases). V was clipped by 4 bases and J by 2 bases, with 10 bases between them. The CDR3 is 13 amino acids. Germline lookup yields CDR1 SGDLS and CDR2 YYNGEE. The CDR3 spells CASSPTGTYEQYF. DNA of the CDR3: TGTGCCAGCAGCCCTACGGGAACCTACGAGCAGTACTTC. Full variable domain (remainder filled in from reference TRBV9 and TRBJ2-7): DSGVTQTPKHLITATGQRVTLRCSPRSGDLSVYWYQQSLDQGLQFLIQYYNGEERAKGNILERFSAQQFPDLHSELNLSSLELGDSALYFCASSPTGTYEQYFGPGTRLTVT.